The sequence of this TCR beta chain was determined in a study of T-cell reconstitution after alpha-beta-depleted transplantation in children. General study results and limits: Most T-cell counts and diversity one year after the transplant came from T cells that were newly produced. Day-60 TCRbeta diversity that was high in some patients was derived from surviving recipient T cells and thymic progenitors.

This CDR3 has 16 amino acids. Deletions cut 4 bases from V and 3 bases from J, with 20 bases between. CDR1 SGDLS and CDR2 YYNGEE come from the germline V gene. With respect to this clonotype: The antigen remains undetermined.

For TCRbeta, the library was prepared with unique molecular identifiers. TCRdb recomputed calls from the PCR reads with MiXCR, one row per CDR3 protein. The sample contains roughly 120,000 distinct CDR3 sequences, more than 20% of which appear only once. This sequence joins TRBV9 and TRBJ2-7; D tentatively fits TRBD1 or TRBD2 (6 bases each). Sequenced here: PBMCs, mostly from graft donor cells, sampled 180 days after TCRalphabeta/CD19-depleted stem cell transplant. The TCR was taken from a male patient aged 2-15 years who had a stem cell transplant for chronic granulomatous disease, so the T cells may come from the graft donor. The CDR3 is CASSLTGEGGNYEQYF. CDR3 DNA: TGTGCCAGCAGCCTGACTGGAGAGGGGGGAAACTACGAGCAGTACTTC.